This TCR beta chain was recorded in a study of shared T cell receptors in the human thymus. Some clones are missing from TCRdb's copy, which holds only in-frame ones; the method was immunoSEQ multiplex PCR. The top ten clones hold 0.015% to 0.02% of a sample with hundreds of thousands of clones, roughly 94% of them seen once. This receptor was taken from a human donor. Material for sequencing was thymocytes.

CDR3 sequence reads: CASSPRLVTDTQYF. In DNA, the CDR3 is TGTGCCAGCAGCCCCAGACTAGTTACAGATACGCAGTATTTT. The chain is built from TRBV7-8 and TRBJ2-3; D may be TRBD2 (6 bases). The V gene's germline CDR1 is SGHVS and CDR2 FQNEAQ. The CDR3 consists of 14 residues. Trimming stripped 5 bases from V and 3 bases from J, with 12 bases between.